The present T cell receptor (beta chain) was sequenced within a study of siplizumab effects on memory and regulatory T cells. Notes on the study in general: Mappable alloreactive CD4+ clones were on average approximately 72% Treg-derived with siplizumab, about 29% in controls.

Concerning this clone itself: The antigen is not known.

Some clones are missing from TCRdb's copy, which holds only in-frame ones; the method was immunoSEQ multiplex PCR. The repertoire holds under 85,000 clones, with approximately 88% as singletons. CDR1 is LNHNV and CDR2 is YYDKDF in the germline V gene (reference sequence). The CDR3 consists of 13 residues. V was shortened by 4 bases and J by 2 bases, with 9 bases between the two germline ends. The origin of this receptor is a human donor in good health. V is TRBV15 and J is TRBJ2-7, with no clear D. The sequenced sample consisted of Tregs sorted from blood. This chain's CDR3 is CATSTGRPYEQYF. The CDR3 bases are TGTGCCACCAGCACGGGCAGACCCTACGAGCAGTACTTC.